The clone carrying this T cell receptor (beta chain) has just a few counts. The CDR3 extends over 14 amino acids. Unmatched junction bases numbered 5, after V lost 3 bases and J lost 5 bases. The V gene's germline CDR1 is GTSNPN and CDR2 SVGIG (reference sequence). This sample was taken from a study of blood T cell repertoires in COVID-19. Profiled with immunoSEQ multiplex PCR; TCRdb holds only in-frame clones, not every one. The sample includes about 270,000 clones, approximately 91% of them seen just once. The gene calls are TRBV30 and TRBJ1-5; 9 positions match TRBD1. Sequenced sample: PBMCs or T cells enriched from blood (not recorded which). This clonotype originated in a woman aged 40 to 55 with acute COVID-19. The CDR3 spells CAWSAGQGHQPQHF. CDR3 DNA: TGTGCCTGGAGCGCAGGACAGGGGCATCAGCCCCAGCATTTT.